The 15 T cell receptor beta chains below all came from one sample that was sequenced in a study of CD8 T cells in ankylosing spondylitis. TCRdb ran MiXCR on the 5' RACE reads and lists one entry per CDR3 protein. The table lists 100,000 to 150,000 distinct CDR3 sequences, approximately 14% of them singletons. Sequenced material: blood, either unsorted or a sorted T cell fraction (not recorded which). The receptors here all came from a female donor with ankylosing spondylitis or in good health (not recorded which).

The V call is TRBV28, the J call TRBJ2-7, with 9 bases that match TRBD1. The CDR3 runs to 15 residues. V trimming: 6 bases; J trimming: 5 bases; junction bases outside the gene matches: 11. The germline V gene has CDR1 MDHEN and CDR2 SYDVKM. CDR3 coding DNA: TGTGCCAGCAGACGAACCGGGACAGGGTTTGACGAGCAGTACTTC. It codes for CASRRTGTGFDEQYF.

This clonotype was found many times. This chain links TRBV20-1 with TRBJ1-3; tentatively, D is TRBD1 (5 bases). The CDR3 is made up of 14 amino acids. Trimming took off 0 bases at V and 2 bases at J, with 8 bases between the two ends. Germline lookup yields CDR1 DFQATT and CDR2 SNEGSKA (reference sequence). The CDR3 DNA reads as TGCAGTGCTAGAGATCGGGGCCCTGGAAACACCATATATTTT. Encoded protein: CSARDRGPGNTIYF.

This clonotype was counted a few times. This chain joins TRBV12-3 or TRBV12-4 and TRBJ2-2, with D unresolved. The V end lost 8 bases, the J end lost 8 bases, and 9 bases lay between the germline ends. There are 11 residues in the CDR3. The CDR3 DNA reads TGTGCCAGCTCCGGCGAGGGGGAGCTGTTTTTT. It codes for CASSGEGELFF.

This clonotype has at least ten counts. The genes are TRBV29-1 and TRBJ2-7; D is undetermined. CDR1 SQVTM and CDR2 ANQGSEA come from the germline V gene. The CDR3 is made up of 15 amino acids. V shed 4 bases and J shed 2 bases, with 18 bases lying between them. CDR3 residues: CSVAGDWTTPYEQYF. Here the CDR3 DNA reads TGCAGCGTTGCAGGCGACTGGACCACTCCCTACGAGCAGTACTTC.

The table lists this clonotype with many counts. The chain joins TRBV4-1 to TRBJ2-3; the match to TRBD2 covers 8 bases. CDR1 and CDR2 (germline): MGHRA, YSYEKL. Trimming at V came to 0 bases and at J to 2 bases, leaving 10 bases not matched to a gene. CDR3 length equals 18 residues. The CDR3 here is CASSQDHNLAGNTDTQYF. CDR3 DNA: TGCGCCAGCAGCCAAGATCACAACCTAGCGGGTAACACAGATACGCAGTATTTT.

This clonotype appeared many times. The rearrangement links TRBV28 to TRBJ2-3, with D unclear. Trimming removed 2 bases at V and 3 bases at J, with 3 bases between. CDR1 is MDHEN, CDR2 SYDVKM, per germline. The CDR3 length is 12 residues. CDR3: CASSLVTDTQYF. The CDR3 DNA follows: TGTGCCAGCAGTTTAGTTACAGATACGCAGTATTTT. The variable domain in full, with the rest retrieved from reference TRBV28 and TRBJ2-3, is DVKVTQSSRYLVKRTGEKVFLECVQDMDHENMFWYRQDPGLGLRLIYFSYDVKMKEKGDIPEGYSVSREKKERFSLILESASTNQTSMYLCASSLVTDTQYFGPGTRLTVL.

There are many counts of this clonotype. The chain couples TRBV10-1 to TRBJ2-5; D gene ambiguous. This CDR3 is built from 14 residues. The germline V gene has CDR1 WNHNN and CDR2 SYGVQD (reference sequence). Trimming cost V 7 bases and J 5 bases, with 17 bases left between them. The CDR3 loop reads CASIPPLSLETQYF. The CDR3 bases are TGCGCCAGCATTCCCCCTTTGAGCTTGGAGACCCAGTACTTC.

The chain joins TRBV3-1 to TRBJ1-1; D not resolved. This CDR3 comprises 15 residues. Trimming took off 0 bases at V and 0 bases at J, with 8 bases between the two ends. Looked up from germline, CDR1 is LGHDT and CDR2 is YNNKEL (reference sequence). CDR3 in DNA: TGTGCCAGCAGCCAAGATTGGGCGCTGAACACTGAAGCTTTCTTT. This encodes CASSQDWALNTEAFF.

Ten or more counts support this clonotype. The genes are TRBV12-3 or TRBV12-4 and TRBJ1-5; the D is unclear. This CDR3 contains 14 residues. The germline V and J ends were trimmed by 5 bases and 1 base, with 9 bases remaining between them. The CDR3 loop reads CASSLFDSNQPQHF. CDR3 DNA sequence: TGTGCCAGCAGTCTATTTGACAGCAATCAGCCCCAGCATTTT.

The chain uses TRBV27 and TRBJ1-1, with D tentatively TRBD1 (6 bases). V was pared by 8 bases and J by 5 bases, with 15 bases between. The CDR3 is 13 amino acids. Germline V CDR1 and CDR2: MNHEY, SMNVEV (reference sequence). In DNA, the CDR3 is TGTGCCAGCGGACACAGGGAGTGGACTGAAGCTTTCTTT. Translating gives CASGHREWTEAFF.

This chain connects TRBV2 to TRBJ1-5; D ambiguous. Between the trimmed V and J ends, which lost 3 bases and 4 bases, there was a span of 19 bases. The CDR3 totals 17 residues. The germline V gene has CDR1 SNHLY and CDR2 FYNNEI. CDR3 protein: CASSDWTVWASNQPQHF. In DNA form, the CDR3 reads TGTGCCAGCAGTGATTGGACCGTATGGGCCAGTAATCAGCCCCAGCATTTT.

This clonotype was seen only a few times. The genes are TRBV30 and TRBJ2-1, with D perhaps matching TRBD1 or TRBD2 (5 bases each). The germline V and J ends were trimmed by 2 bases and 0 bases, with 17 bases remaining between them. The CDR3 has 17 residues. In germline, CDR1 is GTSNPN, CDR2 SVGIG (reference sequence). The CDR3 loop is CAWSLVRDGSSYNEQFF. CDR3 sequence (DNA): TGTGCCTGGAGTCTCGTAAGGGACGGCAGCTCCTACAATGAGCAGTTCTTC.

Many counts were recorded for this clonotype. This sequence joins TRBV20-1 and TRBJ1-5; TRBD1 is a possible D gene (5 bases). The ends were cut back, 6 bases at V and 4 bases at J, with 19 bases in the middle. There are 15 residues in the CDR3. CDR1 and CDR2 (germline): DFQATT, SNEGSKA (reference sequence). In DNA form, the CDR3 reads TGCAGTGCGGCTCCGGGGGGGATGAGGAATCAGCCCCAGCATTTT. It yields the protein CSAAPGGMRNQPQHF.

V usage is TRBV20-1 and J usage is TRBJ2-6; D ambiguous. Trimming cost V 5 bases and J 3 bases, with 2 bases left between them. The CDR3 length is 11 residues. The germline V gene encodes CDR1 DFQATT and CDR2 SNEGSKA (reference sequence). As DNA, the CDR3 is TGCAGTGCTTATGGGGCCAACGTCCTGACTTTC. Its translation is CSAYGANVLTF.

The V call is TRBV19, the J call TRBJ2-4; D is unclear. The germline gives CDR1 LNHDA, CDR2 SQIVND (reference sequence). The CDR3 spans 16 residues. Deletions cut 5 bases from V and 0 bases from J, with 14 bases between. The CDR3 protein is CASSEQLSLAKNIQYF. CDR3 nucleotide sequence: TGTGCCAGTAGTGAACAGCTCAGCCTAGCCAAAAACATTCAGTACTTC.